The 29 T cell receptor beta chains given below trace back to one sample, sequenced in a study of shared clonotypes between healthy human individuals. The data were produced by immunoSEQ multiplex PCR, yet TCRdb's version contains in-frame clones alone and is incomplete. Here the sample spans roughly 2,500,000 clones, 93% being singletons. Sequenced: naive CD4+ T cells from PBMCs. Stated subset: CD45RA+ positively selected. The receptors derive from a man between 18 and 29 years old in good health. Some clones in this sample may be carry-over from other donors' samples.

This clone appeared once. The chain joins TRBV6-1 to TRBJ1-4; D is possibly TRBD1 (5 bases). The ends were cut back, 3 bases at V and 6 bases at J, with 14 bases in the middle. Germline assignment: CDR1 MNHNS and CDR2 SASEGT. The CDR3 loop spans 15 amino acids. The CDR3 protein is CASSDPGGGYEKLFF. The CDR3, as DNA: TGTGCCAGCAGTGACCCCGGGGGAGGTTATGAAAAACTGTTTTTT.

The chain uses TRBV7-9 and TRBJ2-7; the D is unclear. The V and J ends lost 5 bases and 3 bases respectively, with 8 bases between them. This CDR3 comprises 12 residues. Germline V CDR1 and CDR2: SEHNR, FQNEAQ (reference sequence). The CDR3 sequence: CASSQKGYEQYF. Here the CDR3 DNA reads TGTGCCAGCAGCCAAAAGGGCTACGAGCAGTACTTC.

In this sample, this clone turned up once. The J gene is TRBJ2-7, the V gene TRBV5-5; 8 bases agree with TRBD1. Germline-derived CDR1 and CDR2 are SGHKS and YYEKEE (reference sequence). This CDR3 is built from 16 residues. V was clipped by 4 bases and J by 3 bases; unmatched bases: 12. The CDR3 region has the DNA TGTGCCAGCAGCCGCGACAGGGGCGGTAACTACTACGAGCAGTACTTC. This translates into CASSRDRGGNYYEQYF.

The chain couples TRBV7-2 to TRBJ1-4; possibly TRBD1 for D (5 bases). The CDR3 spans 15 residues. Deletions cut 5 bases from V and 7 bases from J, with 17 bases between. Germline assignment: CDR1 SGHTA and CDR2 FQGNSA. The CDR3 DNA is TGTGCCAGCAGCCCCCGACGGACAATGGGTGAAAAACTGTTTTTT. This translates into CASSPRRTMGEKLFF.

DNA for the CDR3: TGTGCCAGCTCACCTTATCCTGCTGACGAGCAGTACTTC. It codes for CASSPYPADEQYF. This rearrangement joins TRBV18 to TRBJ2-7; D is undetermined. This CDR3 has 13 residues. V lost 3 bases and J 5 bases, leaving 11 bases between the germline ends. CDR1 is KGHSH, CDR2 LQKENI, per germline.

This clone was seen just once. V and J are TRBV29-1 and TRBJ2-2; no reliable D call. The CDR3 length is 13 residues. Trimming removed 6 bases from V and 5 bases from J, with 13 bases in between. Looked up from germline, CDR1 is SQVTM and CDR2 is ANQGSEA. The CDR3 region is CSVPRVQTGELFF. CDR3 sequence (DNA): TGCAGCGTCCCTAGAGTGCAAACCGGGGAGCTGTTTTTT.

The sample holds one count of this clone. V gene TRBV18 combines with J gene TRBJ2-1; 8 nucleotides line up with TRBD1. Unmatched junction bases numbered 10, after V lost 4 bases and J lost 8 bases. Germline V gene data show CDR1 as KGHSH and CDR2 as LQKENI. CDR3 length equals 15 residues. CDR3 DNA sequence: TGTGCCAGCTCACTCGGACAGGGTGGTCGGGATGAGCAGTTCTTC. As protein: CASSLGQGGRDEQFF.

The V call is TRBV9, the J call TRBJ2-7, with D tentatively TRBD1 (5 bases). Germline CDR1 SGDLS, CDR2 YYNGEE. V lost 4 bases and J 0 bases, leaving 14 bases between the germline ends. CDR3 length equals 15 residues. The CDR3 DNA sequence: TGTGCCAGCAGCCCACACAGGCGCAGCTCCTACGAGCAGTACTTC. Translated, it gives CASSPHRRSSYEQYF.

This clone was recorded once. The J gene is TRBJ2-7, the V gene TRBV19, with 8 bases matching TRBD1. V shed 6 bases and J 6 bases; nucleotides not matched to a gene: 10. The CDR3 loop spans 14 amino acids. Per germline, CDR1 LNHDA and CDR2 SQIVND (reference sequence). As DNA, the CDR3 is TGTGCCAGTAGGCCGCAGGGGGCGCGAGGCGAGCAGTACTTC. Translated, it gives CASRPQGARGEQYF.

The J gene is TRBJ2-1, the V gene TRBV28; D unclear. The CDR3 is 14 amino acids. CDR1 and CDR2 (germline): MDHEN, SYDVKM. Trimming took off 9 bases at V and 0 bases at J, with 12 bases between the two ends. The CDR3 is CASRWGGSYNEQFF. The CDR3 DNA reads TGTGCCAGTCGATGGGGTGGCTCCTACAATGAGCAGTTCTTC. The variable domain in full, completed from reference TRBV28 and TRBJ2-1, reads DVKVTQSSRYLVKRTGEKVFLECVQDMDHENMFWYRQDPGLGLRLIYFSYDVKMKEKGDIPEGYSVSREKKERFSLILESASTNQTSMYLCASRWGGSYNEQFFGPGTRLTVL.

The chain links TRBV6-6 to TRBJ1-5; D is ambiguous. The CDR3 contains 14 residues. The germline V gene has CDR1 MNHNY and CDR2 SVGAGI (reference sequence). Trimming removed 2 bases at V and 4 bases at J, with 9 bases between. The CDR3 protein is CASSYVDGNQPQHF. CDR3 sequence (DNA): TGTGCCAGCAGTTACGTTGATGGGAATCAGCCCCAGCATTTT.

The count of this clone is one. The chain links TRBV6-6 to TRBJ1-2, with D perhaps TRBD1 (5 bases). Trimming pared 3 bases from V and 6 bases from J, leaving 14 bases between. Germline lookup yields CDR1 MNHNY and CDR2 SVGAGI (reference sequence). The CDR3 extends over 14 amino acids. CDR3 nucleotide sequence: TGTGCCAGCAGTTATCAGCAGGGCATGGATGGCTACACCTTC. This encodes CASSYQQGMDGYTF.

The sample holds a few counts of this clone. The rearrangement links TRBV6-5 to TRBJ1-1, with unresolved D. Trimming stripped 3 bases from V and 1 base from J, with 9 bases between. The CDR3 runs 14 residues. Germline V gives CDR1 MNHEY, CDR2 SVGAGI. The CDR3, as DNA: TGTGCCAGCAGTTATATCTCCAAGAACACTGAAGCTTTCTTT. It encodes CASSYISKNTEAFF.

CDR3: CASSKLPGQPTDTQYF. Here the CDR3 DNA reads TGTGCCAGCAGCAAGCTCCCGGGACAGCCCACAGATACGCAGTATTTT. The chain is built from TRBV7-2 and TRBJ2-3; TRBD1 agrees at 7 bases. The CDR3 runs 16 residues. The V and J ends lost 5 bases and 2 bases, in that order; junction bases with no gene match: 10. Germline lookup yields CDR1 SGHTA and CDR2 FQGNSA.

V usage is TRBV7-2 and J usage is TRBJ2-1; 10 bases align to TRBD2. The V segment lost 3 bases and the J segment 2 bases; nucleotides outside the gene matches: 4. Germline CDR1 reads SGHTA; CDR2 reads FQGNSA. The CDR3 length is 16 residues. The CDR3 sequence: CASSLDSGRTYNEQFF. The CDR3 nucleotides are TGTGCCAGCAGCTTGGATAGCGGGAGGACCTACAATGAGCAGTTCTTC.

To note about this clone: The sample has other DNA sequences that encode this CDR3 too. This sequence joins TRBV28 and TRBJ2-2; D not certain. V dropped 5 bases and J dropped 4 bases, with 2 bases sitting between them. Germline CDR1 reads MDHEN; CDR2 reads SYDVKM. This CDR3 region has 11 residues. The chain's CDR3 is CASSPTGELFF. The CDR3 nucleotides read TGTGCCAGCAGTCCCACCGGGGAGCTGTTTTTT.

The chain recombines TRBV5-1 with TRBJ1-2; D ambiguous. This CDR3 comprises 12 residues. V was pared by 6 bases and J by 8 bases, with 14 bases between. Per the germline V gene, CDR1 is SGHRS and CDR2 is YFSETQ. The CDR3 loop is CASKGNGEGYTF. The CDR3 coding sequence is TGCGCCAGCAAAGGGAATGGGGAAGGCTACACCTTC.

The V call is TRBV9, the J call TRBJ1-4; D perhaps matches TRBD1 (6 bases). Germline values: CDR1 SGDLS, CDR2 YYNGEE. The germline V and J ends were trimmed by 4 bases and 2 bases, with 12 bases remaining between them. The CDR3 consists of 15 residues. CDR3 protein: CASSPRTATNEKLFF. For the CDR3, the DNA is TGTGCCAGCAGCCCACGGACAGCGACTAATGAAAAACTGTTTTTT. The whole variable domain, filled in from reference TRBV9 and TRBJ1-4, reads DSGVTQTPKHLITATGQRVTLRCSPRSGDLSVYWYQQSLDQGLQFLIQYYNGEERAKGNILERFSAQQFPDLHSELNLSSLELGDSALYFCASSPRTATNEKLFFGSGTQLSVL.

The V and J genes are TRBV28 and TRBJ2-7, with 9 bases aligning to TRBD2. The CDR3 contains 15 residues. With 6 bases clipped from V and 3 bases from J, the junction kept 9 bases outside the gene matches. Looked up from germline, CDR1 is MDHEN and CDR2 is SYDVKM. The CDR3 protein is CASRTRLAENYEQYF. In nucleotides, the CDR3 is TGTGCCAGCAGGACCCGACTAGCGGAAAACTACGAGCAGTACTTC.

V usage is TRBV7-3 and J usage is TRBJ2-2, with D possibly matching TRBD2 (6 bases). Between the trimmed V and J ends, which lost 3 bases and 6 bases, there was a span of 20 bases. The CDR3 consists of 17 residues. Germline CDR1 SGHTA, CDR2 FQGTGA. CDR3 nucleotides: TGTGCCAGCAGCTTCGCTGCGGGGAAAGAAGGGTCCGGGGAGCTGTTTTTT. This encodes CASSFAAGKEGSGELFF.

This chain links TRBV30 with TRBJ1-1; TRBD1 might be the D (6 bases). With 8 bases removed from V and 6 bases from J, the gap between germline ends came to 13 bases. The germline V gene encodes CDR1 GTSNPN and CDR2 SVGIG (reference sequence). The CDR3 spans 11 residues. CDR3 bases: TGTGCCCAAGGGGGGGGCGCTGAAGCTTTCTTT. Amino acid sequence: CAQGGGAEAFF.

The chain combines TRBV25-1 with TRBJ2-7, with no clear D. Trimming pared 3 bases from V and 3 bases from J, leaving 18 bases between. The CDR3 sequence is 16 residues long. The V gene's germline CDR1 is MGHDK and CDR2 SYGVNS. For the CDR3, the DNA is TGTGCCAGCAGTGATGTAGGGCCACCTGACGGCTACGAGCAGTACTTC. As protein: CASSDVGPPDGYEQYF.

V is TRBV7-2 and J is TRBJ1-2; 8 bases map to TRBD1. The germline gives CDR1 SGHTA, CDR2 FQGNSA. The J segment lost 5 bases and the V segment lost 6 bases, leaving 17 bases of the junction unmatched. This CDR3 region has 17 residues. The CDR3 bases are TGTGCCAGCAGTTCATCCCTCGCCCAGGGGGCAGGGTATGGCTACACCTTC. Translation: CASSSSLAQGAGYGYTF.

This chain's CDR3 is CASSLVSSGSDTQYF. CDR3 DNA: TGTGCCAGCAGCTTAGTTTCTAGCGGGAGCGATACGCAGTATTTT. The chain combines TRBV7-9 with TRBJ2-3, with 10 bases fitting TRBD2. This CDR3 has 15 residues. Germline V lookup: CDR1 SEHNR, CDR2 FQNEAQ (reference sequence). The V gene end was trimmed by 1 base and the J gene end by 6 bases; junction bases not matched to a gene: 4.

J is TRBJ1-4 and V is TRBV27; 8 nucleotides line up with TRBD1. The CDR3 covers 16 residues. Germline V gene lookup returns CDR1 MNHEY and CDR2 SMNVEV (reference sequence). J lost 3 bases, V lost 2 bases, and 5 bases had no gene match. The CDR3 DNA reads TGTGCCAGCAGTTTAACAGGGGGGTGGTCTAATGAAAAACTGTTTTTT. It is translated as CASSLTGGWSNEKLFF.

The V and J genes are TRBV29-1 and TRBJ1-2; D is ambiguous. The V gene's germline CDR1 is SQVTM and CDR2 ANQGSEA. The CDR3 totals 14 residues. Trimming left V 7 bases short and J 7 bases short, with 22 bases between. CDR3 loop: CSGSGSGGSGGYTF. The CDR3 DNA reads TGCAGCGGTTCCGGGAGTGGAGGAAGCGGTGGCTACACCTTC.

DNA for the CDR3: TGTGCCAGCAGGTCGACAAGAGTGAACACTGAAGCTTTCTTT. Its translation: CASRSTRVNTEAFF. The rearrangement uses TRBV7-2 and TRBJ1-1; D gene unclear. V was trimmed by 6 bases and J by 0 bases, leaving 11 bases between them. The CDR3 runs 14 residues. Germline V lookup: CDR1 SGHTA, CDR2 FQGNSA.

On this clone itself: This sample includes further DNA sequences coding for the same CDR3. The chain has TRBV6-5 and TRBJ1-5, with a weak D call TRBD1 (6 bases). The CDR3 loop spans 14 amino acids. In germline, CDR1 is MNHEY, CDR2 SVGAGI. V lost 5 bases to trimming and J lost 2 bases, with 10 bases between them. CDR3 in DNA: TGTGCCAGCAGTCCCAGGACAGGCAATCAGCCCCAGCATTTT. Encoded protein: CASSPRTGNQPQHF.

The V and J genes are TRBV15 and TRBJ2-7; TRBD2 agrees at 7 bases. With V trimmed by 0 bases and J by 4 bases, 21 bases remained unmatched. The germline V gene encodes CDR1 LNHNV and CDR2 YYDKDF (reference sequence). This CDR3 has 20 residues. The CDR3 DNA sequence: TGTGCCACCAGCAGAGACAGGGATTGGGGAGCGGGACCACATCGGTACGAGCAGTACTTC. Encoded protein: CATSRDRDWGAGPHRYEQYF.